This TCR beta chain emerged from a study of Ad26.COV2.S vaccination and SARS-CoV-2 variants. Across the study: Intramuscularly, Ad26.COV2.S was given either once or twice, 56 days apart.

CDR3 length: 16 residues. Germline V gene lookup returns CDR1 KGHDR and CDR2 SFDVKD. J was trimmed by 2 bases and V by 4 bases; bases with no gene match: 7. Data came from immunoSEQ multiplex PCR; TCRdb stores just in-frame clones and leaves some out. This sample yields more than 400,000 clones, of which roughly 90% are seen a single time; about 1.7% belongs to the top ten. Stated treatment: about 20 received Ad26.COV2.S at low or high dose, single or two shots; roughly five received placebo; per-sample allocation not given. All samples were drawn on day 63, counting from the first vaccine or placebo injection.

This chain uses TRBV24-1 with TRBJ2-5, with 9 bases identical to TRBD1. Source: peripheral blood, taken in a trial of Ad26.COV2.S vaccine versus placebo. This TCR was recovered from a person aged 18-65 years who received the Ad26.COV2.S COVID-19 vaccine or a placebo. CDR3 amino acids: CATSDRDRAIQETQYF. The DNA of the CDR3 is TGTGCCACCAGTGACCGGGACAGGGCCATTCAAGAGACCCAGTACTTC.